Listed below are T cell receptor beta chains from one sample, sequenced in a study of T cell responses to AZD1222 COVID-19 vaccine. TCRdb's table, derived via immunoSEQ multiplex PCR, lists solely in-frame clones and lacks some. The sample has 140,000 to 150,000 clones, roughly nine tenths seen once. The material was peripheral blood, obtained on day 0 of AZD1222 vaccination. The source of these receptors is an adult in good health. The CDR3 runs from the conserved cysteine through the conserved F or W. Each record gives: clone size, V gene, J gene, D gene, CDR3 protein, CDR3 DNA. The D gene is left open where the match is weak. Some rows mark clone size as missing; the rest say once, few, many or name a class of expanded clone.

-,TRBV5-4,TRBJ2-1,TRBD2,CASSPLAGVVGYNEQFF,TGTGCCAGCAGCCCCCTAGCGGGAGTAGTAGGGTACAATGAGCAGTTCTTC
-,TRBV4-1,TRBJ2-2,-,CASSQASDSETGELFF,TGCGCCAGCAGCCAAGCGTCGGACAGCGAAACCGGGGAGCTGTTTTTT
-,TRBV7-2,TRBJ1-6,TRBD1,CASNTGGGTGGSPLHF,TGTGCCAGCAACACCGGGGGTGGGACAGGGGGGTCACCCCTCCACTTT
-,TRBV6-6,TRBJ2-2,-,CASNQRLDNTGELFF,TGTGCCAGCAACCAACGCCTCGATAATACCGGGGAGCTGTTTTTT
-,TRBV5-4,TRBJ2-7,-,CASSSNNYEQYF,TGTGCCAGCAGCTCGAACAACTACGAGCAGTACTTC
-,TRBV9,TRBJ1-4,-,CASSAMGEKLFF,TGTGCCAGCAGCGCCATGGGGGAAAAACTGTTTTTT
-,TRBV19,TRBJ2-3,-,CASSDSDRSTDTQYF,TGTGCCAGTAGCGACTCAGACAGAAGCACAGATACGCAGTATTTT
once,TRBV9,TRBJ2-2,-,CASSGTTNTGELFF,TGTGCCAGCAGCGGAACGACGAACACCGGGGAGCTGTTTTTT
-,TRBV6-5,TRBJ2-7,TRBD1,CASRGTGGTYEQYF,TGTGCCAGCAGGGGGACAGGGGGGACCTACGAGCAGTACTTC
-,TRBV4-3,TRBJ2-1,TRBD2,CASSQGLAGWDEQFF,TGCGCCAGCAGCCAAGGACTAGCGGGATGGGATGAGCAGTTCTTC
-,TRBV30,TRBJ1-6,TRBD1,CAGSGQYNSPLHF,TGTGCCGGTTCGGGACAGTACAATTCACCCCTCCACTTT
-,TRBV7-9,TRBJ1-5,-,CASSQEGGPGWQPQHF,TGTGCCAGCAGTCAAGAAGGAGGGCCAGGGTGGCAGCCCCAGCATTTT
-,TRBV10-1,TRBJ2-5,TRBD2,CASTKRRKREGIQETQYF,TGCGCCAGCACCAAAAGACGTAAGCGGGAGGGCATCCAAGAGACCCAGTACTTC
-,TRBV7-9,TRBJ2-2,-,CASSLSGTSLTGELFF,TGTGCCAGCAGCTTATCGGGGACGAGCCTCACCGGGGAGCTGTTTTTT
-,TRBV18,TRBJ1-4,-,CASSLGSLNEKLFF,TGTGCCAGCTCACTCGGCAGCCTTAATGAAAAACTGTTTTTT
few,TRBV28,TRBJ2-1,-,CASSSASSHVSTNEQFF,TGTGCCAGCAGTTCAGCCAGCTCTCACGTCTCAACTAATGAGCAGTTCTTC
-,TRBV4-3,TRBJ2-7,TRBD1,CASSQTGSGEQYF,TGCGCCAGCAGCCAGACAGGGAGCGGCGAGCAGTACTTC
-,TRBV4-2,TRBJ1-1,-,CASSQEPLGENTEAFF,TGTGCCAGCAGCCAAGAACCCCTAGGGGAGAACACTGAAGCTTTCTTT
once,TRBV2,TRBJ2-7,TRBD2,CASSDGGGSQYF,TGTGCCAGCAGTGACGGGGGAGGGAGCCAGTACTTC
-,TRBV28,TRBJ2-6,TRBD1,CASSFSKTGGTAPSGANVLTF,TGTGCCAGCAGTTTTAGTAAGACAGGGGGGACCGCACCCTCTGGGGCCAACGTCCTGACTTTC